The sequence of this T cell receptor (beta chain) was determined in a study of cytomegalovirus exposure and HLA in healthy donors. This clone was observed a few times. CDR1 and CDR2 (germline): SGHTA, FQGTGA. With 2 bases clipped from V and 14 bases from J, the junction kept 5 bases outside the gene matches. The CDR3 is 11 amino acids. With 60 Vbeta and 13 Jbeta primers, the PCR was carried out. Libraries were prepared by immunoSEQ multiplex PCR; TCRdb keeps only in-frame clonotypes and omits some of them. There are over 120,000 clones in the sample; around 80% occur only once, and roughly 2.9% lies in the top ten.

This chain uses TRBV7-3 with TRBJ1-1; 7 bases are a match to TRBD1. The source material was PBMCs. The clonotype originates from a woman aged 30 to 39 in good health and CMV-seronegative. CDR3 sequence: CASSLGGTAFF. The CDR3, as DNA: TGTGCCAGCAGCTTAGGAGGGACAGCGTTCTTT.